This T cell receptor (beta chain) was captured in a study of cytomegalovirus exposure and HLA in healthy donors. The PCR had 60 Vbeta and 13 Jbeta primers. Profiled with immunoSEQ multiplex PCR; TCRdb holds only in-frame clones, not every one. The sample records roughly 57,000 clones, around 80% being singletons. As concerns this clone: Its cognate antigen is unknown.

Study-level findings and limits: More clonal expansion characterized HLA-associated TCR beta chains than equally common others in a later analysis.

The CDR3 has 17 amino acids. V lost 4 bases to trimming and J lost 8 bases, with 24 bases between them. Looked up from germline, CDR1 is SGHTA and CDR2 is FQGNSA. This TCR was recovered from a man aged 45-65 years in good health and CMV-seronegative. The chain carries TRBV7-2 and TRBJ2-1, with a weak D call TRBD1 (7 bases). The sequenced material came from PBMCs. The CDR3 region is CASSYKTGTFRGDEQFF. The CDR3 bases are TGTGCCAGCAGCTACAAAACCGGGACTTTCAGGGGGGATGAGCAGTTCTTC.